This T cell receptor (beta chain) is drawn from a study of breast tumors, draining lymph nodes, adjacent tissues. Study-wide findings and caveats: Tumor and nontumor repertoires were significantly more similar in luminal-like than in basal-like breast cancer. Findings are consistent with lymph node origin and intratumoral expansion of most tumor T cells.

TCRdb processed the multiplex PCR reads anew with MiXCR; each CDR3 protein has one entry. This table has fewer than 300,000 distinct CDR3 sequences, approximately 30% appearing once. V lost 6 bases, J lost 2 bases, and 9 bases stayed unmatched. The CDR3 sequence is 15 residues long. Germline-derived CDR1 and CDR2 are SNHLY and FYNNEI. This clonotype was counted at least ten times. No antigen is known for it. Samples came from axillary lymph nodes draining the breast cancer. Sequencing was done on a sample of axillary lymph node tissue. The chain has TRBV2 and TRBJ2-7, with 8 bases identical to TRBD2. This TCR was sampled from a female donor with breast cancer. Some clones in this sample may be carry-over from other donors' samples. For the CDR3, the DNA is TGTGCCAGCAGACGTTTAGCGGGAATAGCCTACGAGCAGTACTTC. Protein sequence: CASRRLAGIAYEQYF.